The present TCR beta chain was sequenced within a study of blood T cell repertoires in COVID-19. As for the study in general: Samples came from the United States, Italy and Spain, spanning acute and convalescent COVID-19. T cells, B-cell-depleted T cells, or PBMCs provided the cDNA or gDNA that served as material.

Original processing notes: It was from reference gene primer amplification that nucleated cell counts were estimated. The table came from immunoSEQ multiplex PCR; TCRdb's copy has only in-frame clones and leaves some out. V, J and clone size are those of that table, while D and trimming were read from the DNA. The sample has 90,000 to 110,000 clones, 85% to 90% seen once. This CDR3 region has 14 residues. J was trimmed by 2 bases and V by 2 bases; bases with no gene match: 2. Germline lookup yields CDR1 MNHEY and CDR2 SVGAGI. This TCR derives from a man aged 45-65 years with acute or convalescent COVID-19. This chain links TRBV6-5 with TRBJ2-7; 8 bases fit TRBD1. The specimen sequenced was peripheral blood. CDR3 amino acids: CASSYTTGAYEQYF. The DNA of the CDR3 is TGTGCCAGCAGTTACACGACAGGGGCCTACGAGCAGTACTTC.